The rows below give T cell receptor beta chains drawn from one sample of a study of blood T cell repertoires in COVID-19. Profiling relied on immunoSEQ multiplex PCR, and the TCRdb table lists in-frame clones only, not all of them. The sample yields about 380,000 clones, 80% to 90% seen once. What was sequenced was peripheral blood. These receptors were collected from a man aged 35-49 years with acute or convalescent COVID-19. The CDR3 runs from the conserved cysteine through the conserved F or W. D genes are given only for firm matches. Expanded clones get a size class; other rows say once, few or many, or leave the size out.

v_call: TRBV14; clone_size: NA; d_call: NA; j_call: TRBJ2-7; cdr3_nt: TGTGCCAGCAGCCAAGATGAGTGGTCGTATGGCTACGAGCAGTACTTC; cdr3_aa: CASSQDEWSYGYEQYF
v_call: TRBV6-5; clone_size: NA; d_call: NA; j_call: TRBJ1-1; cdr3_nt: TGTGCCAGCCGGGTAGGCGGTCCTGAAGCTTTCTTT; cdr3_aa: CASRVGGPEAFF
v_call: TRBV11-3; clone_size: once; d_call: NA; j_call: TRBJ2-3; cdr3_nt: TGTGCCAGCAGCTTACAGGGGGGCCAAGATACGCAGTATTTT; cdr3_aa: CASSLQGGQDTQYF
v_call: TRBV5-4; clone_size: NA; d_call: NA; j_call: TRBJ2-7; cdr3_nt: TGTGCCAGCACCCTTGGTGGAGGGTCCTACGAGCAGTACTTC; cdr3_aa: CASTLGGGSYEQYF
v_call: TRBV5-1; clone_size: once; d_call: TRBD1; j_call: TRBJ1-4; cdr3_nt: TGCGCCAGCAGCTTCCTACAGGGGGCGCATGAAAAACTGTTTTTT; cdr3_aa: CASSFLQGAHEKLFF
v_call: TRBV7-6; clone_size: NA; d_call: NA; j_call: TRBJ2-7; cdr3_nt: TGTGCCAGCAGCTTAGCGGGAGGGGGAGTTCGGGAGCAGTACTTC; cdr3_aa: CASSLAGGGVREQYF
v_call: TRBV29-1; clone_size: once; d_call: TRBD2; j_call: TRBJ2-3; cdr3_nt: TGCAGCGTTGAGCGGGGGGGTGCCACAGATACGCAGTATTTT; cdr3_aa: CSVERGGATDTQYF
v_call: TRBV2; clone_size: NA; d_call: NA; j_call: TRBJ1-1; cdr3_nt: TGTGCCAGCAGTGACCCGATGGTAGGGGGCACTGAAGCTTTCTTT; cdr3_aa: CASSDPMVGGTEAFF
v_call: TRBV7-2; clone_size: NA; d_call: TRBD2; j_call: TRBJ2-2; cdr3_nt: TGTGCCAGCAGCTTACCTAGCGGGGGTTGGAACACCGGGGAGCTGTTTTTT; cdr3_aa: CASSLPSGGWNTGELFF
v_call: TRBV6-1; clone_size: few; d_call: NA; j_call: TRBJ1-2; cdr3_nt: TGTGCCAGCAGTGAAATCCAGGGCGCAAACTATGGCTACACCTTC; cdr3_aa: CASSEIQGANYGYTF
v_call: TRBV5-1; clone_size: once; d_call: TRBD2; j_call: TRBJ2-5; cdr3_nt: TGCGCCAGCAGCTCTTTAGCGGGGGGCCGGGAGGAGACCCAGTACTTC; cdr3_aa: CASSSLAGGREETQYF
v_call: TRBV10-3; clone_size: NA; d_call: NA; j_call: TRBJ1-4; cdr3_nt: TGTGCCATCTGGGGGGGACGGTTTAATGAAAAACTGTTTTTT; cdr3_aa: CAIWGGRFNEKLFF
v_call: TRBV5-4; clone_size: NA; d_call: NA; j_call: TRBJ1-4; cdr3_nt: TGTGCCAGCAGCTGGGGCAGGACAAATGAAAAACTGTTTTTT; cdr3_aa: CASSWGRTNEKLFF
v_call: TRBV11-1; clone_size: NA; d_call: NA; j_call: TRBJ2-1; cdr3_nt: TGTGCCAGCAGCTTAGACGGGGGCTCCTACAATGAGCAGTTCTTC; cdr3_aa: CASSLDGGSYNEQFF
v_call: TRBV7-9; clone_size: NA; d_call: TRBD1; j_call: TRBJ1-2; cdr3_nt: TGTGCCAGCAGCTGGTCGTCGGGACAGGGCTACACCTTC; cdr3_aa: CASSWSSGQGYTF
v_call: TRBV19; clone_size: once; d_call: TRBD1; j_call: TRBJ2-1; cdr3_nt: TGTGCCAGTACGACAGGGGGCCACGAGCAGTTCTTC; cdr3_aa: CASTTGGHEQFF
v_call: TRBV5-1; clone_size: NA; d_call: TRBD1; j_call: TRBJ2-1; cdr3_nt: TGCGCCAGCAGCCCCCGGGACAGATCCTACAATGAGCAGTTCTTC; cdr3_aa: CASSPRDRSYNEQFF
v_call: TRBV5-6; clone_size: NA; d_call: NA; j_call: TRBJ1-1; cdr3_nt: TGTGCCAGCAGCCTACAGGGACATTCGAACACTGAAGCTTTCTTT; cdr3_aa: CASSLQGHSNTEAFF
v_call: TRBV3-1/TRBV3-2; clone_size: NA; d_call: NA; j_call: TRBJ2-3; cdr3_nt: TGTGCCAGCAGCCAAGTTCCCGGGGGTGTAGGTGATACGCAGTATTTT; cdr3_aa: CASSQVPGGVGDTQYF
v_call: TRBV28; clone_size: NA; d_call: NA; j_call: TRBJ2-5; cdr3_nt: TGTGCCAGCAGTTCGGGGACACGGAAAGAGACCCAGTACTTC; cdr3_aa: CASSSGTRKETQYF
v_call: TRBV19; clone_size: NA; d_call: TRBD2; j_call: TRBJ2-3; cdr3_nt: TGTGCCAGTAGTATAGCGGGGGGAATAGATACGCAGTATTTT; cdr3_aa: CASSIAGGIDTQYF
v_call: TRBV6-2/TRBV6-3; clone_size: once; d_call: NA; j_call: TRBJ2-1; cdr3_nt: TGTGCCAGCAGTCCCCTAGCATTCTGGGGCAATGAGCAGTTCTTC; cdr3_aa: CASSPLAFWGNEQFF
v_call: TRBV2; clone_size: NA; d_call: NA; j_call: TRBJ2-2; cdr3_nt: TGTGCCAGCAGCGTCGATTCTAGCTCGAACACCGGGGAGCTGTTTTTT; cdr3_aa: CASSVDSSSNTGELFF
v_call: TRBV6-5; clone_size: NA; d_call: TRBD1; j_call: TRBJ1-5; cdr3_nt: TGTGCCAGCAGTCGGACAGGGGGCCAGCCCCAGCATTTT; cdr3_aa: CASSRTGGQPQHF
v_call: TRBV4-1; clone_size: NA; d_call: TRBD2; j_call: TRBJ2-2; cdr3_nt: TGCGCCAGCGGGAGGGGCGGAAGCGCCGGGGAGCTGTTTTTT; cdr3_aa: CASGRGGSAGELFF
v_call: TRBV27; clone_size: NA; d_call: NA; j_call: TRBJ2-7; cdr3_nt: TGTGCCAGCAGTCTCGGGACATACTACGAGCAGTACTTC; cdr3_aa: CASSLGTYYEQYF
v_call: TRBV27; clone_size: NA; d_call: TRBD2; j_call: TRBJ2-1; cdr3_nt: TGTGCCAGCAGTTTATCGCGGGGGGATGAGCAGTTCTTC; cdr3_aa: CASSLSRGDEQFF
v_call: TRBV27; clone_size: NA; d_call: NA; j_call: TRBJ2-1; cdr3_nt: TGTGCCAGCAATCTCGCTGGGCGCAACTGGGAGCAGTTCTTC; cdr3_aa: CASNLAGRNWEQFF
v_call: TRBV12-3/TRBV12-4; clone_size: once; d_call: TRBD1; j_call: TRBJ2-7; cdr3_nt: TGTGCCAGCAGTCCGGACAGGCGCGAGCAGTACTTC; cdr3_aa: CASSPDRREQYF
v_call: TRBV30; clone_size: NA; d_call: TRBD1; j_call: TRBJ1-1; cdr3_nt: TGTGCCTGGAGTCCCCAGGGGGCGCGAGCTTTCTTT; cdr3_aa: CAWSPQGARAFF
v_call: TRBV4-1; clone_size: NA; d_call: NA; j_call: TRBJ1-5; cdr3_nt: TGCGCCAGCAGCCAAGAGGTTTTGGCAGGTAATCAGCCCCAGCATTTT; cdr3_aa: CASSQEVLAGNQPQHF
v_call: TRBV14; clone_size: NA; d_call: TRBD1; j_call: TRBJ2-1; cdr3_nt: TGTGCCAGCAGCCATTCCTACAGGGGGAGGTACAATGAGCAGTTCTTC; cdr3_aa: CASSHSYRGRYNEQFF
v_call: TRBV19; clone_size: NA; d_call: NA; j_call: TRBJ2-3; cdr3_nt: TGTGCCAGTAGTATAGGAGGAGATACGCAGTATTTT; cdr3_aa: CASSIGGDTQYF
v_call: TRBV16; clone_size: few; d_call: NA; j_call: TRBJ1-2; cdr3_nt: TGTGCCAGCAGCCCCCTCGGGGATTCATCTAACTATGGCTACACCTTC; cdr3_aa: CASSPLGDSSNYGYTF
v_call: TRBV6-5; clone_size: NA; d_call: NA; j_call: TRBJ1-1; cdr3_nt: TGTGCCAGCAGTACCCGGGACAATGCAGCTTTCTTT; cdr3_aa: CASSTRDNAAFF
v_call: TRBV27; clone_size: NA; d_call: NA; j_call: TRBJ2-7; cdr3_nt: TGTGCCAGCAGTTTATCACGGGTCGGTGAGCAGTACTTC; cdr3_aa: CASSLSRVGEQYF
v_call: TRBV2; clone_size: NA; d_call: TRBD1; j_call: TRBJ2-7; cdr3_nt: TGTGCCAGCAGCCCCGGGACAGTCACCTCCTACGAGCAGTACTTC; cdr3_aa: CASSPGTVTSYEQYF
v_call: TRBV27; clone_size: NA; d_call: TRBD2; j_call: TRBJ2-1; cdr3_nt: TGTGCCAGCAGTTTACGGCGACTAGCGGGAGGGCCCAATGAGCAGTTCTTC; cdr3_aa: CASSLRRLAGGPNEQFF
v_call: TRBV7-9; clone_size: NA; d_call: NA; j_call: TRBJ1-4; cdr3_nt: TGTGCCAGCAGCTTAGCGGTCGGACAGTCAACTAATGAAAAACTGTTTTTT; cdr3_aa: CASSLAVGQSTNEKLFF
v_call: TRBV5-5; clone_size: NA; d_call: NA; j_call: TRBJ1-5; cdr3_nt: TGTGCCAGCAGCTTTGAAGTGGCCCAGCCCCAGCATTTT; cdr3_aa: CASSFEVAQPQHF
v_call: TRBV6-5; clone_size: NA; d_call: TRBD1; j_call: TRBJ2-7; cdr3_nt: TGTGCCAGCAGTTACAACAGGGGGATTCGCGAGCAGTACTTC; cdr3_aa: CASSYNRGIREQYF
v_call: TRBV5-1; clone_size: NA; d_call: TRBD2; j_call: TRBJ2-2; cdr3_nt: TGCGCCAGCAGTCAGACTAGCGGGTTTACCACCGGGGAGCTGTTTTTT; cdr3_aa: CASSQTSGFTTGELFF
v_call: TRBV5-4; clone_size: NA; d_call: TRBD2; j_call: TRBJ2-1; cdr3_nt: TGTGCCAGCAGCTTAGGGACTAGCGAATATTCCTACAATGAGCAGTTCTTC; cdr3_aa: CASSLGTSEYSYNEQFF